The 9 T cell receptor beta chains presented below share a single source sample, sequenced in a study of blood T cell repertoires in COVID-19. The repertoire was sequenced with immunoSEQ multiplex PCR; TCRdb's copy has only in-frame clones and lacks some. This table holds about 160,000 clones, 85% found once. Sequencing used peripheral blood. These receptors were obtained from a human donor with acute or convalescent COVID-19. The donor label of this sample is uncertain.

The V gene is TRBV28, the J gene TRBJ2-7, with a tentative D call TRBD2 (5 bases). The CDR3 loop spans 15 amino acids. Germline values: CDR1 MDHEN, CDR2 SYDVKM. V was pared by 3 bases and J by 9 bases, with 21 bases between. CDR3 sequence: CASSFKGVLPSGQYF. CDR3 DNA: TGTGCCAGCAGTTTTAAGGGAGTCCTGCCCTCAGGGCAGTACTTC.

There are a few counts of this clone. The chain combines TRBV18 with TRBJ2-7; D perhaps matches TRBD1 (6 bases). Germline CDR1 KGHSH, CDR2 LQKENI. V was cut by 6 bases and J by 0 bases, with 12 bases left in between. This CDR3 spans 14 amino acids. The CDR3 loop is CASSPDSSSYEQYF. CDR3 coding DNA: TGTGCCAGCTCCCCGGACAGCAGCTCCTACGAGCAGTACTTC.

The rearrangement joins TRBV4-3 to TRBJ2-7, with a tentative D call TRBD1 (5 bases). V lost 0 bases, J lost 7 bases, and 19 bases lay in between. The CDR3 is 16 residues long. Germline assignment: CDR1 LGHNA and CDR2 YSLEER. The CDR3, as DNA: TGCGCCAGCAGCCAAGATTTGTTAGGCAGGGCCGTAGAGCAGTACTTC. Its protein is CASSQDLLGRAVEQYF.

The chain has TRBV7-2 and TRBJ1-1, with 8 nucleotides matching TRBD1. Trimming removed 4 bases from V and 3 bases from J; junction bases left unmatched: 10. Germline V gene sequence: CDR1 SGHTA, CDR2 FQGNSA. The CDR3 is made up of 16 amino acids. DNA of the CDR3: TGTGCCAGCAGCTACGGACAGGGAATACTTGACACTGAAGCTTTCTTT. Its protein product is CASSYGQGILDTEAFF. Together with reference TRBV7-2 and TRBJ1-1, the CDR3 gives the full variable domain: GAGVSQSPSNKVTEKGKDVELRCDPISGHTALYWYRQSLGQGLEFLIYFQGNSAPDKSGLPSDRFSAERTGGSVSTLTIQRTQQEDSAVYLCASSYGQGILDTEAFFGQGTRLTVV.

V and J are TRBV5-4 and TRBJ2-1, with 9 bases aligning to TRBD2. V gave up 2 bases and J gave up 9 bases; unmatched junction bases: 6. From germline, CDR1 is SGHNT and CDR2 YYREEE (reference sequence). This CDR3 contains 14 residues. CDR3 region: CASSFSRGGLEQFF. As DNA, the CDR3 is TGTGCCAGCAGCTTCTCGCGGGGGGGCCTTGAGCAGTTCTTC.

The chain carries TRBV24-1 and TRBJ1-5; D is undetermined. Germline-derived CDR1 and CDR2 are KGHDR and SFDVKD. Trimming cost V 10 bases and J 4 bases, with 10 bases left between them. This CDR3 has 12 amino acids. The CDR3 DNA reads as TGTGCCACGGAGGTGAATAATCAGCCCCAGCATTTT. The encoded protein is CATEVNNQPQHF.

This chain uses TRBV7-2 with TRBJ2-7; tentative D call: TRBD2 (6 bases). CDR1 and CDR2 from the germline V gene are SGHTA and FQGNSA. V was clipped by 6 bases and J by 3 bases, with 6 bases between them. The CDR3 length is 11 residues. CDR3 coding DNA: TGTGCCAGCAGGGGGGGCTACGAGCAGTACTTC. Residues: CASRGGYEQYF.

CDR3 loop: CAWSRADEQYF. CDR3 coding DNA: TGTGCCTGGAGTCGTGCGGACGAGCAGTACTTC. This chain uses TRBV30 with TRBJ2-7; no firm D call. Germline CDR1 reads GTSNPN; CDR2 reads SVGIG (reference sequence). Deletions cut 2 bases from V and 5 bases from J, with 7 bases between. The CDR3 covers 11 residues.

The rearrangement joins TRBV6-5 to TRBJ2-6; perhaps TRBD1 as D (5 bases). The ends were cut back, 4 bases at V and 4 bases at J, with 8 bases in the middle. This CDR3 is 14 amino acids long. Germline lookup yields CDR1 MNHEY and CDR2 SVGAGI. The CDR3 region has the DNA TGTGCCAGCAGTTCAGGGCCCGGGGCCAACGTCCTGACTTTC. This codes for CASSSGPGANVLTF.